This entry lists 13 T cell receptor beta chains sequenced from one sample in a study of STAT3 mutations in large granular lymphocyte leukemia. Study-wide results and limits: Every T-LGLL patient had at least one immunodominant TCRbeta clonotype.

The antigens of these receptors remain unknown. Clones were read by immunoSEQ multiplex PCR, and TCRdb kept only the in-frame ones, dropping some. The table shows approximately 29,000 clones, with around 88% occurring only once. The sequencing input was peripheral blood mononuclear cells. These receptors were taken from a man aged 55 to 70 with T-cell large granular lymphocyte leukemia. Some clones in this sample may be carry-over from other donors' samples.

V gene TRBV14 combines with J gene TRBJ1-1; no firm D call. The ends were cut back, 0 bases at V and 2 bases at J, with 10 bases in the middle. The germline V gene encodes CDR1 SGHDN and CDR2 FVKESK. The CDR3 has 15 amino acids. DNA for the CDR3: TGTGCCAGCAGCCAAGATAGAGGTCAAAACACTGAAGCTTTCTTT. This translates into CASSQDRGQNTEAFF.

The chain uses TRBV6-6 and TRBJ2-2; 9 bases agree with TRBD2. The CDR3 sequence is 15 residues long. The V gene end was trimmed by 4 bases and the J gene end by 5 bases; junction bases not matched to a gene: 5. CDR1 MNHNY and CDR2 SVGAGI come from the germline V gene (reference sequence). The CDR3 reads CASSWGGRATGELFF. CDR3 in DNA: TGTGCCAGCAGTTGGGGCGGGAGGGCGACCGGGGAGCTGTTTTTT.

Only one count was recorded for this clone. The chain recombines TRBV7-2 with TRBJ2-7; D is possibly TRBD1 or TRBD2 (5 bases each). CDR3 size: 16 residues. Germline-derived CDR1 and CDR2 are SGHTA and FQGNSA. V was clipped by 1 base and J by 3 bases, with 16 bases between them. CDR3 DNA: TGTGCCAGCAGCTTAGAGGCCGCCGGGGCAGGCTACGAGCAGTACTTC. Its protein product is CASSLEAAGAGYEQYF.

The V call is TRBV18, the J call TRBJ1-1; 7 bases are shared with TRBD1. The CDR3 is 13 amino acids. The ends lost 2 bases at V and 11 bases at J; junction bases unmatched: 8. Germline V gene data show CDR1 as KGHSH and CDR2 as LQKENI. CDR3 DNA sequence: TGTGCCAGCTCACCAATCCAGGGGGAAATGGCTTTCTTT. Translation gives CASSPIQGEMAFF.

The V and J genes are TRBV5-1 and TRBJ2-7, with D unresolved. This CDR3 is built from 14 residues. Germline CDR1 and CDR2: SGHRS and YFSETQ. Trimming removed 0 bases from V and 5 bases from J, with 12 bases in between. The CDR3 bases are TGCGCCAGCAGCTTGGGAGTAGGAGAGGACGAGCAGTACTTC. Translating it yields CASSLGVGEDEQYF.

In this sample, this clone turned up a few times. This chain connects TRBV7-9 to TRBJ2-3, with D uncertain. The germline V and J ends were trimmed by 2 bases and 0 bases, with 9 bases remaining between them. The germline CDR1 and CDR2 sequences are SEHNR and FQNEAQ (reference sequence). This CDR3 is built from 15 residues. CDR3 amino acids: CASSLRADSTDTQYF. CDR3 DNA sequence: TGTGCCAGCAGCTTAAGGGCGGATAGCACAGATACGCAGTATTTT.

The chain is built from TRBV7-9 and TRBJ1-4, with D unresolved. Per germline, CDR1 SEHNR and CDR2 FQNEAQ (reference sequence). V was shortened by 6 bases and J by 7 bases, with 21 bases between the two germline ends. The CDR3 has 16 amino acids. Here the CDR3 DNA reads TGTGCCAGCAGTCTCCGGGTCTGGGAGCCGAGTGAAAAACTGTTTTTT. This codes for CASSLRVWEPSEKLFF. The full variable domain, completed using reference TRBV7-9 and TRBJ1-4, is DTGVSQNPRHKITKRGQNVTFRCDPISEHNRLYWYRQTLGQGPEFLTYFQNEAQLEKSRLLSDRFSAERPKGSFSTLEIQRTEQGDSAMYLCASSLRVWEPSEKLFFGSGTQLSVL.

The chain joins TRBV5-1 to TRBJ1-1; no definite D call. Trimming stripped 0 bases from V and 0 bases from J, with 6 bases between. CDR3 size: 14 residues. Germline V gives CDR1 SGHRS, CDR2 YFSETQ. DNA for the CDR3: TGCGCCAGCAGCTTGGGGGTAATGAACACTGAAGCTTTCTTT. It is translated as CASSLGVMNTEAFF.

V and J are TRBV29-1 and TRBJ2-5; D tentatively reads TRBD1 or TRBD2 (7 bases each). The CDR3 consists of 13 residues. Trimming took off 5 bases at V and 5 bases at J, with 15 bases between the two ends. From germline, CDR1 is SQVTM and CDR2 ANQGSEA. The CDR3 DNA sequence: TGCAGCGTTCCGGCAGGGGGGGGCGAGACCCAGTACTTC. Amino acids: CSVPAGGGETQYF.

Written as DNA, the CDR3 is TGTGCCAGCAGGGGGGGGACTAGATTGGTAGGCGAGCAGTACTTC. Translation gives CASRGGTRLVGEQYF. V and J are TRBV6-1 and TRBJ2-7; TRBD2 matches 8 bases. There are 15 residues in the CDR3. The germline V gene has CDR1 MNHNS and CDR2 SASEGT. V lost 6 bases and J lost 6; bases outside the gene matches: 13.

This clone has just one count. The CDR3 region is CASSRQGLGEKLFF. Here the CDR3 DNA reads TGTGCCAGCAGTCGACAGGGACTGGGGGAAAAACTGTTTTTT. The chain uses TRBV2 and TRBJ1-4; 7 positions match TRBD1. CDR3 length: 14 residues. The V gene end was trimmed by 5 bases and the J gene end by 8 bases; junction bases not matched to a gene: 8. The germline V gene encodes CDR1 SNHLY and CDR2 FYNNEI.

The chain couples TRBV5-4 to TRBJ2-1; 7 nucleotides agree with TRBD2. The CDR3 runs 17 residues. Germline CDR1 SGHNT, CDR2 YYREEE (reference sequence). The V segment lost 0 bases and the J segment 7 bases; nucleotides outside the gene matches: 13. The CDR3 spells CASSLGGGAARRNEQFF. CDR3 in DNA: TGTGCCAGCAGCTTGGGGGGGGGAGCGGCGAGACGAAATGAGCAGTTCTTC.

The chain is built from TRBV25-1 and TRBJ1-5; D is unclear. V dropped 4 bases and J dropped 4 bases, with 11 bases sitting between them. The CDR3 contains 14 residues. Germline V lookup: CDR1 MGHDK, CDR2 SYGVNS. CDR3 nucleotides: TGTGCCAGCAGTGCCATAGGGCCAAATCAGCCCCAGCATTTT. It is translated as CASSAIGPNQPQHF.